This TCR beta chain is from a study of radiation and T cells in renal cell carcinoma. Noted time point: blood 4 weeks post-SBRT, at nephrectomy. The treatment is: 15 Gy SBRT to primary tumor, nephrectomy 4 weeks later. Nephrectomy followed 15 Gy stereotactic body radiation by 4 weeks. Serial blood draws occurred at baseline and 2 and 4 weeks post-SBRT. The tumor was a clear cell renal cell carcinoma. Generated by immunoSEQ multiplex PCR, the TCRdb table keeps only in-frame clones and is missing some. The profile shows 130,000 to 150,000 clones, 86% of them singletons. This receptor was obtained from a woman aged 45-59 years with renal cell carcinoma. Sequenced material: blood, taken from a patient whose treatment included radiotherapy and nephrectomy.

CDR3 in amino acids: CASSPGQGYEQYF. The CDR3 coding sequence is TGTGCCAGCAGCCCTGGACAGGGTTACGAGCAGTACTTC. The J gene is TRBJ2-7, the V gene TRBV25-1; 8 bases match TRBD1. J was trimmed by 4 bases and V by 6 bases; bases with no gene match: 5. The length of the CDR3 is 13 residues. CDR1 and CDR2 (germline): MGHDK, SYGVNS.